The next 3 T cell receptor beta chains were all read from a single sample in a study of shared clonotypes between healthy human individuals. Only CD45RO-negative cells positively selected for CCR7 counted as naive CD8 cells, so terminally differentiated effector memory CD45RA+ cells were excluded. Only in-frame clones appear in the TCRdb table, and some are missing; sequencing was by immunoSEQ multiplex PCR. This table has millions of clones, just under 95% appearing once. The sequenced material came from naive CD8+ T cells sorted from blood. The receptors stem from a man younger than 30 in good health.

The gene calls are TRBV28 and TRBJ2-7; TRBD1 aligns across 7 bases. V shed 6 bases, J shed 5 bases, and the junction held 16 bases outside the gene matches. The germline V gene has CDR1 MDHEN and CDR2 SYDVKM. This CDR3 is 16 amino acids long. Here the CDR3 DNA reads TGTGCCAGCAGGCCCGCCTGGGCTGACAGGGCCGACGAGCAGTACTTC. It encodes CASRPAWADRADEQYF.

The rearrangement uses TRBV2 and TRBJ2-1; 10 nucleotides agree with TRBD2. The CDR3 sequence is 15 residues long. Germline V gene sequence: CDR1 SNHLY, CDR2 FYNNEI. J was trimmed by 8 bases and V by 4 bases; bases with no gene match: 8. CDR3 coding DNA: TGTGCCAGCAGTGGAGCGGGAGGGCCATTATATGAGCAGTTCTTC. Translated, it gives CASSGAGGPLYEQFF.

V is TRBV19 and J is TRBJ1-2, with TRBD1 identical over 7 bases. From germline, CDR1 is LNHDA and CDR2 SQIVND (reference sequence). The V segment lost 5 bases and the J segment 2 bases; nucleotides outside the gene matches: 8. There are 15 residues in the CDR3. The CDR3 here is CASSPKAGGNYGYTF. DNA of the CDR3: TGTGCCAGTAGTCCCAAGGCAGGGGGGAACTATGGCTACACCTTC.